These 20 T cell receptor beta chains originate from one sample sequenced in a study of cytomegalovirus exposure and HLA in healthy donors listed by TCRdb under 2017. Libraries were constructed by the immunoSEQ multiplex PCR assay. For the multiplex PCR, a mixture combining 60 forward primers for TCR Vbeta segments and 13 reverse primers for TCR Jbeta segments was used. TCRdb holds this immuneACCESS table with in-frame rearrangements only. Some clones are missing; in checked studies, unresolved V genes explain under half, and the rest has no known cause. This sample is represented by around 220,000 clones; roughly four fifths of them were singletons. Roughly 1.5% of the sample is in the top ten clones. Sequenced input: PBMCs. The origin of the receptors is a girl aged 5 to 17 in good health and CMV-seronegative.

V and J are TRBV29-1 and TRBJ2-1, with TRBD2 matching over 7 bases. The CDR3 runs to 10 residues. V trimming: 6 bases; J trimming: 12 bases; junction bases outside the gene matches: 5. Germline loops: CDR1 SQVTM, CDR2 ANQGSEA. The CDR3, as DNA: TGCAGCGTAGATGGACTAGTGCAGTTCTTC. Translated: CSVDGLVQFF.

The CDR3 DNA sequence: TGTGCCAGCAGTGAAGCGCGGAAGGGACAGGGGGCGGTTAATGAAAAACTGTTTTTT. Residues: CASSEARKGQGAVNEKLFF. The V gene is TRBV2, the J gene TRBJ1-4; 12 bases match TRBD1. Germline CDR1 SNHLY, CDR2 FYNNEI. The CDR3 has 19 amino acids. The V gene end was trimmed by 0 bases and the J gene end by 4 bases; junction bases not matched to a gene: 9.

J is TRBJ1-2 and V is TRBV19; unclear D gene. CDR1 is LNHDA and CDR2 is SQIVND in the germline V gene (reference sequence). Trimming stripped 3 bases from V and 4 bases from J, with 15 bases between. This CDR3 contains 15 residues. CDR3 region: CASSMRRGGLYGYTF. The CDR3 bases are TGTGCCAGTAGTATGCGTCGGGGAGGCCTCTATGGCTACACCTTC.

The rearrangement links TRBV29-1 to TRBJ1-1; 10 bases align to TRBD1. The CDR3 extends over 16 amino acids. Germline V gene sequence: CDR1 SQVTM, CDR2 ANQGSEA. The J segment lost 11 bases and the V segment lost 4 bases, leaving 19 bases of the junction unmatched. CDR3: CSVVGPRQGARDMAFF. Here the CDR3 DNA reads TGCAGCGTTGTGGGCCCGAGACAGGGGGCGCGGGATATGGCTTTCTTT.

A note on this clone: Different DNA sequences within this sample yield the same CDR3. The chain combines TRBV25-1 with TRBJ1-2; D may be TRBD1 (6 bases). The CDR3 totals 16 residues. The V end lost 5 bases, the J end lost 7 bases, and 23 bases lay between the germline ends. Germline V gene data show CDR1 as MGHDK and CDR2 as SYGVNS. In nucleotides, the CDR3 is TGTGCCAGCAGTCCAGCAGCCGGGACAAGGGTCTCTGGCTACACCTTC. This encodes CASSPAAGTRVSGYTF.

This rearrangement joins TRBV7-2 to TRBJ2-4; 10 bases line up with TRBD2. Germline loops: CDR1 SGHTA, CDR2 FQGNSA. The length of the CDR3 is 15 residues. Trimming at V came to 7 bases and at J to 6 bases, leaving 9 bases not matched to a gene. Here the CDR3 reads CASTPWASGGNIQYF. In DNA, the CDR3 is TGTGCCAGCACCCCTTGGGCTAGCGGGGGAAACATTCAGTACTTC.

This chain uses TRBV7-2 with TRBJ1-2; the D is unclear. The CDR3 consists of 13 residues. Germline V lookup: CDR1 SGHTA, CDR2 FQGNSA. The V end was cut by 5 bases, the J end by 7 bases, with 14 bases between. CDR3 loop: CASSPTERFGYTF. In DNA form, the CDR3 reads TGTGCCAGCAGCCCGACGGAGCGATTTGGCTACACCTTC.

The chain recombines TRBV5-8 with TRBJ2-1, with a weak D call TRBD2 (5 bases). V lost 1 base and J lost 0, with 11 bases in between. The CDR3 totals 16 residues. Per germline, CDR1 SGHTS and CDR2 YDEGEE. The CDR3 is CASSLRGAPSYNEQFF. The CDR3 bases are TGTGCCAGCAGCTTGCGGGGTGCCCCCTCCTACAATGAGCAGTTCTTC.

V gene TRBV13 combines with J gene TRBJ1-1, with TRBD1 matching over 8 bases. Per the germline V gene, CDR1 is PRHDT and CDR2 is FYEKMQ (reference sequence). With V trimmed by 4 bases and J by 1 base, 5 bases remained unmatched. The CDR3 consists of 15 residues. CDR3 DNA: TGTGCCAGCAGCTCCTTAGACAGGGGGAACACTGAAGCTTTCTTT. It translates to CASSSLDRGNTEAFF.

This clone was picked up a small number of times. The chain couples TRBV5-1 to TRBJ2-2; D perhaps matches TRBD1 (6 bases). The CDR3 has 14 residues. Looked up from germline, CDR1 is SGHRS and CDR2 is YFSETQ. Trimming cost V 5 bases and J 1 base, with 9 bases left between them. The CDR3 is CASSLGGNTGELFF. The CDR3 region has the DNA TGCGCCAGCAGTCTAGGGGGGAACACCGGGGAGCTGTTTTTT.

This clone was counted once. The chain carries TRBV9 and TRBJ2-1, with 11 nucleotides matching TRBD2. The CDR3 covers 16 residues. The V gene's germline CDR1 is SGDLS and CDR2 YYNGEE. The J segment lost 5 bases and the V segment lost 0 bases, leaving 4 bases of the junction unmatched. The CDR3 DNA sequence: TGTGCCAGCAGCGTAGTGGGGACTAGCGGAAACAATGAGCAGTTCTTC. Its protein product is CASSVVGTSGNNEQFF.

This sequence joins TRBV28 and TRBJ2-1; D remains ambiguous. The CDR3 has 13 amino acids. Trimming stripped 3 bases from V and 10 bases from J, with 13 bases between. Looked up from germline, CDR1 is MDHEN and CDR2 is SYDVKM. CDR3 bases: TGTGCCAGCAGTTTCCCCGAGGTAGTCGAGCAGTTCTTC. Its translation is CASSFPEVVEQFF.

V gene TRBV7-9 combines with J gene TRBJ1-2; 9 nucleotides match TRBD1. The V gene end was trimmed by 5 bases and the J gene end by 2 bases; junction bases not matched to a gene: 9. Germline V lookup: CDR1 SEHNR, CDR2 FQNEAQ (reference sequence). This CDR3 comprises 16 residues. The CDR3 nucleotides read TGTGCCAGCAGCGCCCCGGGACAGGGAGTAAACTATGGCTACACCTTC. This encodes CASSAPGQGVNYGYTF.

The V call is TRBV4-3, the J call TRBJ2-1; a possible D gene is TRBD2 (6 bases). There are 18 residues in the CDR3. CDR1 and CDR2 (germline): LGHNA, YSLEER. Trimming took off 3 bases at V and 0 bases at J, with 18 bases between the two ends. CDR3 nucleotide sequence: TGCGCCAGCAGCCAGACCCCTTCGGCGGGGAGCTCCTACAATGAGCAGTTCTTC. Its protein is CASSQTPSAGSSYNEQFF.

The chain is built from TRBV6-1 and TRBJ2-5; D is possibly TRBD2 (6 bases). Germline V CDR1 and CDR2: MNHNS, SASEGT. The CDR3 has 13 amino acids. The germline V and J ends were trimmed by 9 bases and 5 bases, with 16 bases remaining between them. The CDR3 here is CASTVGGSETQYF. The CDR3 coding sequence is TGTGCCAGTACGGTCGGGGGTTCGGAGACCCAGTACTTC.

The genes are TRBV27 and TRBJ2-1; 13 nucleotides agree with TRBD2. The CDR3 runs 17 residues. Germline CDR1 reads MNHEY; CDR2 reads SMNVEV (reference sequence). The V gene end was trimmed by 5 bases and the J gene end by 5 bases; junction bases not matched to a gene: 9. CDR3 region: CASSPRTSGRGHNEQFF. CDR3 DNA: TGTGCCAGCAGTCCGCGGACTAGCGGGAGAGGCCACAATGAGCAGTTCTTC.

This chain uses TRBV7-8 with TRBJ1-3, with TRBD1 matching 7 bases. Germline CDR1 SGHVS, CDR2 FQNEAQ. CDR3 length: 15 amino acids. The J segment lost 0 bases and the V segment lost 5 bases, leaving 4 bases of the junction unmatched. The CDR3 region is CASSRTGDSGNTIYF. CDR3 nucleotide sequence: TGTGCCAGCAGCCGTACAGGGGACTCTGGAAACACCATATATTTT.

The V call is TRBV6-5, the J call TRBJ1-6; D possibly corresponds to TRBD1 (6 bases). Trimming left V 8 bases short and J 8 bases short, with 16 bases between. The germline V gene encodes CDR1 MNHEY and CDR2 SVGAGI. The CDR3 extends over 14 amino acids. The CDR3 DNA follows: TGTGCCAGCCTCGCCAGGGGCAGTCATTCACCCCTCCACTTT. Residues: CASLARGSHSPLHF.

The V and J genes are TRBV27 and TRBJ2-4; perhaps TRBD2 as D (5 bases). V was pared by 8 bases and J by 9 bases, with 14 bases between. The CDR3 is made up of 12 amino acids. The germline gives CDR1 MNHEY, CDR2 SMNVEV (reference sequence). CDR3 region: CASLSLDFIQYF. CDR3 DNA: TGTGCCAGCTTAAGTCTGGACTTCATTCAGTACTTC.

CDR3 DNA sequence: TGTGCCAGCGGCAGACCCGGACAGGCTAAAACTTACGAGCAGTACTTC. It yields the protein CASGRPGQAKTYEQYF. V is TRBV5-7 and J is TRBJ2-7; 7 positions match TRBD1. TRBV5-7 is noted as an ORF with a role that remains uncertain. The CDR3 spans 16 residues. Trimming removed 7 bases from V and 4 bases from J; junction bases left unmatched: 17.